The text below deals with one TCR beta chain. Treatment indicated: preoperative locoregional IRX-2 cytokine immunotherapy. This phase Ib study tested locoregional IRX-2 cytokine immunotherapy given before surgery. These data belong to a study of preoperative IRX-2 immunotherapy in early breast cancer. Assay: immunoSEQ multiplex PCR; the TCRdb copy retains only in-frame clones and omits some. The sample carries about 43,000 clones, about 95% recorded once. The sequence was obtained from a human donor with breast cancer. Here the sequenced sample was tumor tissue, taken after IRX-2 immunotherapy.

This CDR3 is CASIHGTGFRALHF. The CDR3 DNA follows: TGTGCCAGCATACATGGGACAGGCTTTAGGGCCCTCCACTTT. This chain joins TRBV6-1 and TRBJ1-6; 8 nucleotides line up with TRBD1. The junction had 13 bases not matched to a gene; V was cut back by 7 bases and J by 14 bases. The CDR3 loop spans 14 amino acids. Germline-derived CDR1 and CDR2 are MNHNS and SASEGT.